This passage covers 10 T cell receptor beta chains from one sample sequenced in a study of blood T cell repertoires in COVID-19. Measured with immunoSEQ multiplex PCR; TCRdb has only the in-frame clones, and not every one. This sample has fewer than 400,000 clones, with about nine tenths found just once. The sample taken for sequencing was PBMCs or T cells enriched from blood (not recorded which). The receptor set was obtained from a man aged 55-75 years who had recovered from COVID-19.

The CDR3 reads CAWSPGGSNSPLHF. The DNA for the CDR3 is TGTGCCTGGAGTCCGGGAGGATCTAATTCACCCCTCCACTTT. V and J are TRBV30 and TRBJ1-6; D call uncertain. With 2 bases removed from V and 6 bases from J, the gap between germline ends came to 11 bases. Germline V gene data show CDR1 as GTSNPN and CDR2 as SVGIG (reference sequence). The CDR3 loop spans 14 amino acids. Variable domain in full (rest from reference TRBV30 and TRBJ1-6): SQTIHQWPATLVQPVGSPLSLECTVEGTSNPNLYWYRQAAGRGLQLLFYSVGIGQISSEVPQNLSASRPQDRQFILSSKKLLLSDSGFYLCAWSPGGSNSPLHFGNGTRLTVT.

The rearrangement uses TRBV12-5 and TRBJ1-1; no reliable D call. The CDR3 length is 13 residues. Trimming took 1 base from V and 6 from J, leaving 9 bases between them. The germline V gene has CDR1 LGHNT and CDR2 FRNRAP. The CDR3 coding sequence is TGTGCTAGTGGTTTGGGCGTCGGGGCTGAAGCTTTCTTT. Translating gives CASGLGVGAEAFF.

The rearrangement uses TRBV25-1 and TRBJ2-1, with D uncertain. Trimming removed 3 bases at V and 2 bases at J, with 8 bases between. Germline V gives CDR1 MGHDK, CDR2 SYGVNS. This CDR3 comprises 14 residues. CDR3 region: CASSDLPPYNEQFF. The CDR3 DNA sequence: TGTGCCAGCAGTGACCTACCCCCCTACAATGAGCAGTTCTTC.

The J gene is TRBJ1-1, the V gene TRBV7-8; no definite D call. The CDR3 extends over 13 amino acids. Germline values: CDR1 SGHVS, CDR2 FQNEAQ. The ends were cut back, 1 base at V and 5 bases at J, with 8 bases in the middle. CDR3 bases: TGTGCCAGCAGCTTAGATAGGAGTACTGAAGCTTTCTTT. As protein: CASSLDRSTEAFF.

The gene calls are TRBV10-3 and TRBJ2-1, with 7 bases matching TRBD2. Germline V gene lookup returns CDR1 ENHRY and CDR2 SYGVKD. The CDR3 runs to 17 residues. J was trimmed by 8 bases and V by 0 bases; bases with no gene match: 13. The CDR3 protein is CAISESGGSPYGDEQFF. The CDR3 DNA sequence: TGTGCCATCAGTGAGTCGGGGGGGAGCCCCTACGGGGATGAGCAGTTCTTC.

Notes on this clone: The sample contains more than one DNA sequence encoding this CDR3. The chain employs TRBV5-1 and TRBJ2-7; tentatively, D is TRBD2 (6 bases). The germline CDR1 and CDR2 sequences are SGHRS and YFSETQ. This CDR3 comprises 15 residues. Trimming took off 0 bases at V and 2 bases at J, with 12 bases between the two ends. As DNA, the CDR3 is TGCGCCAGCAGCTTGGCCGGAGGGTCCACCTACGAGCAGTACTTC. As protein: CASSLAGGSTYEQYF.

The rearrangement joins TRBV10-3 to TRBJ2-1; the match to TRBD2 covers 14 bases. The CDR3 has 15 residues. The V gene end was trimmed by 10 bases and the J gene end by 5 bases; junction bases not matched to a gene: 7. The germline V gene has CDR1 ENHRY and CDR2 SYGVKD. The CDR3 DNA follows: TGTGCCACGACTAGCGGGAGGGCCGGACACAATGAGCAGTTCTTC. Protein product: CATTSGRAGHNEQFF.

The rearrangement uses TRBV5-1 and TRBJ1-4; 10 bases agree with TRBD1. V gave up 4 bases and J gave up 7 bases; unmatched junction bases: 7. The CDR3 contains 15 residues. Per the germline V gene, CDR1 is SGHRS and CDR2 is YFSETQ. CDR3 sequence (DNA): TGCGCCAGCAGCCGGACAGGGGGAGACTCTGAAAAACTGTTTTTT. This gives the protein CASSRTGGDSEKLFF.

J is TRBJ2-3 and V is TRBV29-1; 7 positions agree with TRBD2. Trimming cost V 6 bases and J 6 bases; bases outside gene matches: 12. CDR3 length: 14 amino acids. CDR1 and CDR2 (germline): SQVTM, ANQGSEA. CDR3 DNA: TGCAGCGTCAGTTCTAGCGGCCACAGGGATACGCAGTATTTT. Residues: CSVSSSGHRDTQYF.

The genes are TRBV28 and TRBJ2-2, with 8 bases lining up with TRBD1. The CDR3 extends over 16 amino acids. The V gene end was trimmed by 6 bases and the J gene end by 4 bases; junction bases not matched to a gene: 10. Germline V gives CDR1 MDHEN, CDR2 SYDVKM. CDR3 DNA sequence: TGTGCCAGCAGCTCACGCGGGACAGGAGGCACCGGGGAGCTGTTTTTT. Translated: CASSSRGTGGTGELFF.